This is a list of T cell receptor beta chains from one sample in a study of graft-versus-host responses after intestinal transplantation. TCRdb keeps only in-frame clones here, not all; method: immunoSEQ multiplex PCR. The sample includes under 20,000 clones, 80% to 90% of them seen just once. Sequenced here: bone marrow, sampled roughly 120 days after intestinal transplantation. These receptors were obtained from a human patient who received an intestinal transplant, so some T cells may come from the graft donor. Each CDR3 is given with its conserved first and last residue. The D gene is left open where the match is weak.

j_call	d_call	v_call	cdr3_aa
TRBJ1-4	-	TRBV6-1	CASNPYRATNEKLFF
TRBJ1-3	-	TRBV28	CASRYLRGNPGNTIYF
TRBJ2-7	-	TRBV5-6	CASSLGGTAMDEQYF
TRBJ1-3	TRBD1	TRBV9	CASSARDSHSGNTIYF
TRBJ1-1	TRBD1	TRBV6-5	CASYYRTGEAFF
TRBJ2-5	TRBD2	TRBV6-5	CASSQLAEETQYF
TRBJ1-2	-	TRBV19	CASSFPSEDSSRGYTF
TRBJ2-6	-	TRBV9	CASSPPSGANVLTF
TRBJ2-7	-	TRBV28	CASSESPGVRNEQYF
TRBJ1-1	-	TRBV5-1	CASSLVATAGGNTEAFF
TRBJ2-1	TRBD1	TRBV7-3	CASSSPGPGTGYNEQFF
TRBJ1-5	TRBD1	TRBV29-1	CSVVGQGYNQPQHF
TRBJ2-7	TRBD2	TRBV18	CASSPSGGRAYEQYF
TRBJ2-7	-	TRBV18	CASGRPDAPIFYEQYF
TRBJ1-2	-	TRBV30	CAWTRPTTGRYGYTF
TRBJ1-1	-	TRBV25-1	CASSGERPFF
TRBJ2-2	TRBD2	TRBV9	CASSVLAESTGELFF
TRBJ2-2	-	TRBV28	CASSLRGRQGDTGELFF
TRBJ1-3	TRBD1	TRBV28	CASSTPGQGTRNTIYF
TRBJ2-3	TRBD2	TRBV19	CASSKKGGDGDTQYF
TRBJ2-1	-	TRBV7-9	CASSTTRSPGNEQFF
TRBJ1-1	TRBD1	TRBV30	CAWSNGTGGTEAFF
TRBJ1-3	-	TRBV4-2	CASSQGLHGTPGNTIYF
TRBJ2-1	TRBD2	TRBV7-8	CASSLGTSGYNEQFF